The clone carrying this TCR beta chain was seen a few times. TCRdb's table, derived via immunoSEQ multiplex PCR, lists solely in-frame clones and lacks some. The sample yields approximately 280,000 clones, about 82% seen once. This specimen comes from a study of blood T cell repertoires in COVID-19. Study-wide background: There were acute and convalescent COVID-19 samples, and they came from the United States, Italy and Spain. Nucleic acid was either cDNA or gDNA, and it came from T cells, B-cell-depleted T cells, or PBMCs.

This sequence was found in a man aged 45 to 65 with active or convalescent COVID-19. The sample taken for sequencing was peripheral blood.

The CDR3 is CASSGPGGAFYEQYF. In nucleotides, the CDR3 is TGTGCCAGCAGCGGACCGGGGGGGGCCTTCTACGAGCAGTACTTC. The chain couples TRBV6-5 to TRBJ2-7, with 8 bases aligning to TRBD2. CDR3 size: 15 residues. Germline-derived CDR1 and CDR2 are MNHEY and SVGAGI. V dropped 6 bases and J dropped 3; count of bases not matched to a gene: 10.